This TCR beta chain was identified during a study of shared clonotypes between healthy human individuals. The CDR3 sequence is 14 residues long. CDR1 is MNHEY, CDR2 SMNVEV, per germline (reference sequence). Trimming took 3 bases from V and 5 from J, leaving 10 bases between them. Genomic DNA of each subset was evenly split across several immunoSEQ plates. The protocol was immunoSEQ multiplex PCR, while the TCRdb copy is restricted to in-frame clones and leaves out a portion. Counted here are about half a million clones, more than 65% occurring once; the ten biggest clones make up 10% to 15%. The study drew its donors from healthy HIV-negative adults without recent acute infections or vaccinations. All the donors were Caucasian adults who lived in Nashville, Tennessee. Genomic DNA of unsorted samples came from some 91 million PBMCs.

Sequencing input: PBMCs. The sequence came from a woman between 40 and 55 years old in good health. Some clones in this sample may be carry-over from other donors' samples. V and J are TRBV27 and TRBJ2-2; no reliable D call. The CDR3: CASSFRQRTGELFF. In DNA, the CDR3 is TGTGCCAGCAGTTTTAGACAAAGGACCGGGGAGCTGTTTTTT.